These 8 T cell receptor beta chains originate from one sample sequenced in a study of T cells in Graves' hyperthyroidism and ophthalmopathy. What was amplified from RNA transcripts were TCR beta CDR3 regions. The TCR CDR3 first-round RT-PCR relied on the HTBI primer set. TCRdb passed the multiplex PCR reads through MiXCR, listing each CDR3 protein once. The sample has some 570,000 distinct CDR3 sequences, roughly a sixth seen once. Source material: blood. The receptors come from a woman aged 18-29 years with Graves' ophthalmopathy.

The genes are TRBV11-2 and TRBJ2-3; 8 bases are a match to TRBD2. The germline V gene has CDR1 SGHAT and CDR2 FQNNGV. This CDR3 has 18 residues. With 3 bases clipped from V and 0 bases from J, the junction kept 11 bases outside the gene matches. The CDR3 is CASSFRGSGITSTDTQYF. The CDR3 DNA is TGTGCCAGCAGCTTCCGGGGTAGCGGGATAACTAGCACAGATACGCAGTATTTT.

This chain joins TRBV20-1 and TRBJ1-1; the match to TRBD1 covers 8 bases. Trimming took 0 bases from V and 6 from J; bases not matched to a gene: 18. The CDR3 extends over 18 amino acids. Germline V CDR1 and CDR2: DFQATT, SNEGSKA (reference sequence). CDR3: CSARDQRTGTSEVAEAFF. In DNA, the CDR3 is TGCAGTGCTAGAGATCAAAGGACAGGGACCTCCGAAGTCGCTGAAGCTTTCTTT.

This clonotype has only a few counts. The rearrangement uses TRBV5-6 and TRBJ1-2; D is undetermined. The germline V gene encodes CDR1 SGHDT and CDR2 YYEEEE. The CDR3 spans 14 residues. V shed 0 bases and J shed 4 bases, with 10 bases lying between them. The CDR3 sequence is CASSLERRGYGYTF. The CDR3 DNA is TGTGCCAGCAGCTTGGAACGCCGCGGCTATGGCTACACCTTC. The full variable domain, its missing parts supplied by reference TRBV5-6 and TRBJ1-2, is DAGVTQSPTHLIKTRGQQVTLRCSPKSGHDTVSWYQQALGQGPQFIFQYYEEEERQRGNFPDRFSGHQFPNYSSELNVNALLLGDSALYLCASSLERRGYGYTFGSGTRLTVV.

This clonotype was recorded at least ten times. This chain joins TRBV6-1 and TRBJ2-1; 15 bases agree with TRBD2. The CDR3 consists of 15 residues. Germline CDR1 MNHNS, CDR2 SASEGT. J gave up 7 bases and V 6 bases, and 4 bases lay outside the gene matches. The CDR3 reads CASRGTSGGLNEQFF. The DNA for the CDR3 is TGTGCCAGCAGGGGGACTAGCGGGGGGTTGAATGAGCAGTTCTTC.

This clonotype has a count of ten or more. V usage is TRBV2 and J usage is TRBJ2-7; 11 bases line up with TRBD2. The CDR3 runs 15 residues. In germline, CDR1 is SNHLY, CDR2 FYNNEI. The V gene end was trimmed by 4 bases and the J gene end by 0 bases; junction bases not matched to a gene: 2. The DNA for the CDR3 is TGTGCCAGCAGTGGACTAGCGGGGCTCTCCTACGAGCAGTACTTC. Residues: CASSGLAGLSYEQYF. The full variable domain, with the rest looked up from reference TRBV2 and TRBJ2-7, is EPEVTQTPSHQVTQMGQEVILRCVPISNHLYFYWYRQILGQKVEFLVSFYNNEISEKSEIFDDQFSVERPDGSNFTLKIRSTKLEDSAMYFCASSGLAGLSYEQYFGPGTRLTVT.

In regard to this clonotype: This may arise from a read error, as a much more abundant clone is one base away. This chain links TRBV6-9 with TRBJ2-1; 11 bases align to TRBD2. Germline lookup yields CDR1 MNHGY and CDR2 SVAAGI. CDR3 length equals 15 residues. Trimming at V came to 4 bases and at J to 9 bases, leaving 8 bases not matched to a gene. CDR3 sequence (DNA): TGTGCCAGCAGTTCCACTAGCGGGAGTACCTTTGAGCAGTTCTTC. This translates into CASSSTSGSTFEQFF.

Only a few counts were recorded for this clonotype. A much larger clone lies one base from this, so it may be a read error. This chain uses TRBV7-2 with TRBJ2-7; D may be TRBD1 (5 bases). In germline, CDR1 is SGHTA, CDR2 FQGNSA. The CDR3 contains 14 residues. CDR3 bases: TGTGCCAGCAGCCCCCAGACAGTAACCTACGAGCAGCACTTC. It yields the protein CASSPQTVTYEQHF.

CDR3 sequence: CASRKSNDEQYF. Here the CDR3 DNA reads TGTGCCAGCAGAAAATCAAATGACGAGCAGTACTTC. The J gene is TRBJ2-7, the V gene TRBV7-9; no clear D. CDR1 is SEHNR and CDR2 is FQNEAQ in the germline V gene (reference sequence). CDR3 length equals 12 residues. Trimming removed 6 bases at V and 5 bases at J, with 11 bases between.